This TCR beta chain is drawn from a study of cytomegalovirus exposure and HLA in healthy donors. Study overall: It was reported in a later analysis that the 90 to 150 validation repertoires used the same platform as the approximately 690 first-cohort repertoires. General study findings and limits: Among TCR sequences, most were rare, though some public TCRs appeared in many donors. TCR beta chains numbering under 200 were designated cytomegalovirus-associated.

Produced via immunoSEQ multiplex PCR; TCRdb's table is partial and in-frame only. The data show some 330,000 clones, with 86% seen just once and over 0.8% held by the top ten. Note on this clone: Its antigen remains unknown.

Germline V gives CDR1 SGHDT, CDR2 YYEEEE. The germline V and J ends were trimmed by 0 bases and 12 bases, with 13 bases remaining between them. The CDR3 covers 12 residues. It was the approximately 110-subject validation cohort, separate from the roughly 700-subject first cohort, to which the donors belonged. The sequence was obtained from a woman aged 18-29 years in good health and CMV-seronegative. V gene TRBV5-6 combines with J gene TRBJ2-7, with D perhaps TRBD2 (6 bases). Sample: PBMCs. The DNA for the CDR3 is TGTGCCAGCAGCTTGGTTTCTAGCGATCCGTACTTC. Residues: CASSLVSSDPYF.